This T cell receptor beta chain came from a study of Ad26.COV2.S vaccination and SARS-CoV-2 variants. The assay was immunoSEQ multiplex PCR, and TCRdb's table has in-frame clones only and misses some. Among 360,000 or so clones listed, approximately 89% were seen once. Noted treatment: roughly 20 received Ad26.COV2.S at low or high dose, single or two shots; roughly five received placebo; per-sample allocation not given. Specimen acquisition occurred on day 63 following the initial vaccine or placebo injection. The sequence derives from a person aged 18-60 years who received the Ad26.COV2.S COVID-19 vaccine or a placebo. The sequenced sample was peripheral blood, obtained in a trial of Ad26.COV2.S vaccine versus placebo.

The CDR3 loop reads CASSLFRDQETQYF. Written as DNA, the CDR3 is TGTGCCAGCAGCTTATTCCGGGATCAAGAGACCCAGTACTTC. The chain uses TRBV7-9 and TRBJ2-5; possibly TRBD2 for D (5 bases). The germline V gene has CDR1 SEHNR and CDR2 FQNEAQ (reference sequence). Trimming removed 2 bases from V and 2 bases from J, with 9 bases in between. This CDR3 is 14 amino acids long.